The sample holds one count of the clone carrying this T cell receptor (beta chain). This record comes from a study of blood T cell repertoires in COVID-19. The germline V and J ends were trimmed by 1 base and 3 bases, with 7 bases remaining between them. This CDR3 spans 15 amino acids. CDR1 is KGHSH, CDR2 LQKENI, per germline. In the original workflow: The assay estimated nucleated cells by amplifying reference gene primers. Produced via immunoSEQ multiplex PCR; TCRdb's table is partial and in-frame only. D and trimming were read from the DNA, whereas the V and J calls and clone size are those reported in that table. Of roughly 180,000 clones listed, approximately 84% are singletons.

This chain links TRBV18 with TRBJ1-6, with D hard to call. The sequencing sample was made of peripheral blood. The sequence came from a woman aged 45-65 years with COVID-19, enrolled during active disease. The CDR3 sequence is CASSPQGGYNSPLHF. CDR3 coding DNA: TGTGCCAGCTCACCACAGGGAGGCTATAATTCACCCCTCCACTTT.